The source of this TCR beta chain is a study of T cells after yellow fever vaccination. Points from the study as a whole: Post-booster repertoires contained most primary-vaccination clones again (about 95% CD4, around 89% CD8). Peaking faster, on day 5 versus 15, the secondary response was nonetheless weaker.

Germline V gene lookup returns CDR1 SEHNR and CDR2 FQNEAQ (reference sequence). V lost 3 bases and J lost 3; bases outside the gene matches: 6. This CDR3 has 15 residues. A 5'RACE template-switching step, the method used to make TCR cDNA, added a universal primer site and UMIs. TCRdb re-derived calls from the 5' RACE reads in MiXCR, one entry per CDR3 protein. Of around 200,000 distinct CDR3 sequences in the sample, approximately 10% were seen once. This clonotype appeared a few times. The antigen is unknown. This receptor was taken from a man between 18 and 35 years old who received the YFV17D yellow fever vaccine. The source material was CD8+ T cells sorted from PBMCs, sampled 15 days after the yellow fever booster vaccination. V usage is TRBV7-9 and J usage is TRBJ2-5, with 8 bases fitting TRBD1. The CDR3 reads CASSLVDRGKETQYF. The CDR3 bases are TGTGCCAGCAGCTTGGTCGACAGGGGTAAAGAGACCCAGTACTTC.